One and the same sample provided the 4 T cell receptor beta chains below, sequenced in a study of CD8+ T cells in alopecia areata. Treatment given: oral pan-JAK inhibitor, 5-10 mg twice daily. Reverse transcribed after extraction, RNA yielded cDNA as the sequencing template. Method: immunoSEQ multiplex PCR; TCRdb's copy keeps in-frame clones and lacks some. There are over 150,000 clones in the sample; 55% to 70% occur only once, and approximately 0.69% lies in the top ten. This specimen was CD4+ T cells sorted from blood, taken at week 4, from a patient treated with tofacitinib. The source is a human donor with alopecia areata.

DNA for the CDR3: TGCGCCAGCAGCCTGGAGGGACAGGGTAATCAGCCCCAGCATTTT. Protein sequence: CASSLEGQGNQPQHF. The V call is TRBV5-1, the J call TRBJ1-5; 9 positions match TRBD1. The CDR3 length is 15 residues. Germline V CDR1 and CDR2: SGHRS, YFSETQ. The ends lost 4 bases at V and 4 bases at J; junction bases unmatched: 6.

Concerning this clone itself: One end of the junction does not line up with germline, which may come from a read error. This rearrangement joins TRBV2 to TRBJ2-1; possibly TRBD2 for D (6 bases). CDR1 and CDR2 (germline): SNHLY, FYNNEI. CDR3 length: 10 amino acids. The CDR3 protein is CARRLGEQFF. CDR3 DNA sequence: TGTGCCCGCAGACTAGGTGAGCAGTTCTTC.

The rearrangement links TRBV2 to TRBJ2-3, with D hard to call. The CDR3 runs to 13 residues. CDR1 and CDR2 from the germline V gene are SNHLY and FYNNEI. The V gene lost 5 bases and the J gene lost 0 bases, with 6 bases spanning the gap. CDR3 nucleotides: TGTGCCAGCAGTCCCGACAGCACAGATACGCAGTATTTT. It is translated as CASSPDSTDTQYF.

V and J are TRBV6-1 and TRBJ2-5; either TRBD1 or TRBD2 may supply D (5 bases each). Germline loops: CDR1 MNHNS, CDR2 SASEGT. With 2 bases removed from V and 5 bases from J, the gap between germline ends came to 21 bases. The CDR3 covers 17 residues. CDR3: CASSEFGAEDALETQYF. The CDR3 coding sequence is TGTGCCAGCAGTGAATTCGGGGCTGAGGACGCCCTGGAGACCCAGTACTTC.